Presented here are 23 T cell receptor beta chains from one specimen sequenced in a study of CD8+ T cells in alopecia areata. RNA, once extracted, was reverse transcribed into cDNA for use as the sequencing template. Libraries were prepared by immunoSEQ multiplex PCR; TCRdb keeps only in-frame clonotypes and omits some of them. The sample carries 110,000 to 150,000 clones, 58% recorded once. The input for sequencing was CD4+ T cells sorted from blood, taken at week 0. These receptors originate from a human donor with alopecia areata.

The chain joins TRBV7-9 to TRBJ1-1; 7 nucleotides agree with TRBD1. With 6 bases clipped from V and 0 bases from J, the junction kept 4 bases outside the gene matches. Germline V gene data show CDR1 as SEHNR and CDR2 as FQNEAQ (reference sequence). The CDR3 is 14 amino acids. CDR3: CASRVTGMNTEAFF. CDR3 bases: TGTGCCAGCAGGGTGACAGGGATGAACACTGAAGCTTTCTTT. The whole variable domain, remainder taken from reference TRBV7-9 and TRBJ1-1, is DTGVSQNPRHKITKRGQNVTFRCDPISEHNRLYWYRQTLGQGPEFLTYFQNEAQLEKSRLLSDRFSAERPKGSFSTLEIQRTEQGDSAMYLCASRVTGMNTEAFFGQGTRLTVV.

This clone was seen a handful of times. The J gene is TRBJ2-1, the V gene TRBV19, with TRBD1 matching 7 bases. Looked up from germline, CDR1 is LNHDA and CDR2 is SQIVND (reference sequence). This CDR3 spans 16 amino acids. With V trimmed by 4 bases and J by 4 bases, 10 bases remained unmatched. The CDR3 bases are TGTGCCAGTAGTAGCAGACAGGGTTTTCTTTACAATGAGCAGTTCTTC. Translated: CASSSRQGFLYNEQFF.

This chain's CDR3 is CASSPTGNYGYTF. Here the CDR3 DNA reads TGTGCCAGCAGTCCGACGGGTAACTATGGCTACACCTTC. The gene calls are TRBV6-5 and TRBJ1-2; no clear D. Deletions cut 5 bases from V and 1 base from J, with 8 bases between. This CDR3 has 13 amino acids. Germline V gives CDR1 MNHEY, CDR2 SVGAGI.

The gene calls are TRBV10-3 and TRBJ1-1, with D unresolved. V lost 0 bases to trimming and J lost 1 base, with 9 bases between them. The CDR3 loop spans 15 amino acids. Germline CDR1 and CDR2: ENHRY and SYGVKD. The CDR3 spells CAISESVTANTEAFF. CDR3 bases: TGTGCCATCAGTGAGTCAGTGACGGCGAACACTGAAGCTTTCTTT.

This chain connects TRBV30 to TRBJ2-5; 7 nucleotides agree with TRBD2. In germline, CDR1 is GTSNPN, CDR2 SVGIG (reference sequence). The V gene end was trimmed by 5 bases and the J gene end by 1 base; junction bases not matched to a gene: 7. The CDR3 totals 14 residues. In DNA, the CDR3 is TGTGCCTGGGGCTTAGCGGGCCCCCAAGAGACCCAGTACTTC. Translated: CAWGLAGPQETQYF.

This clone was counted only a few times. The chain recombines TRBV6-6 with TRBJ1-4; a possible D gene is TRBD1 (5 bases). This CDR3 is built from 13 residues. V dropped 8 bases and J dropped 7 bases, with 14 bases sitting between them. Germline loops: CDR1 MNHNY, CDR2 SVGAGI (reference sequence). CDR3 loop: CASRGGSIEKLFF. Here the CDR3 DNA reads TGTGCCAGCCGTGGGGGAAGTATTGAAAAACTGTTTTTT.

As for this clone: Other DNA variants within this sample encode the same CDR3. The chain recombines TRBV5-1 with TRBJ2-5, with D tentatively TRBD2 (7 bases). V gave up 0 bases and J gave up 2 bases, with 14 bases separating them. Germline CDR1 reads SGHRS; CDR2 reads YFSETQ. The CDR3 extends over 16 amino acids. The CDR3, as DNA: TGCGCCAGCAGCTTGGCGGGGGGCTCTGGGCAAGAGACCCAGTACTTC. It codes for CASSLAGGSGQETQYF.

The chain joins TRBV5-5 to TRBJ2-5, with D perhaps TRBD1 (5 bases). The CDR3 sequence is 12 residues long. The ends were cut back, 4 bases at V and 7 bases at J, with 11 bases in the middle. Germline V gives CDR1 SGHKS, CDR2 YYEKEE (reference sequence). The CDR3 DNA reads TGTGCCAGCAGCCAAGGGGCGTGGACCCAGTACTTC. Translating gives CASSQGAWTQYF.

This clone was seen a handful of times. The chain joins TRBV6-5 to TRBJ2-2, with D uncertain. The CDR3 length is 14 residues. V dropped 9 bases and J dropped 4 bases, with 15 bases sitting between them. From germline, CDR1 is MNHEY and CDR2 SVGAGI. CDR3 bases: TGTGCCAGTGGGGTGGGAATGGGCACCGGGGAGCTGTTTTTT. This sequence encodes CASGVGMGTGELFF.

This clone was counted only a few times. The rearrangement joins TRBV20-1 to TRBJ1-2; no clear D. This CDR3 spans 11 amino acids. The germline gives CDR1 DFQATT, CDR2 SNEGSKA (reference sequence). CDR3 loop: CTAKGTAGYTF. The CDR3 bases are TGCACCGCAAAAGGAACAGCTGGCTACACCTTC.

The chain has TRBV30 and TRBJ1-1; D is possibly TRBD1 (5 bases). The CDR3 totals 14 residues. The germline V gene encodes CDR1 GTSNPN and CDR2 SVGIG (reference sequence). Trimming removed 4 bases from V and 0 bases from J, with 12 bases in between. CDR3 amino acids: CAWIIFRVNTEAFF. The CDR3 DNA is TGTGCCTGGATAATATTCAGGGTGAACACTGAAGCTTTCTTT.

This rearrangement joins TRBV6-5 to TRBJ1-2; 7 bases line up with TRBD1. Germline V lookup: CDR1 MNHEY, CDR2 SVGAGI. The CDR3 runs 15 residues. After removal of 2 bases from V and 5 bases from J, the junction contained 8 bases not matched to a gene. CDR3 loop: CASSYAGQDRYGYTF. The CDR3 nucleotides are TGTGCCAGCAGTTACGCCGGACAGGACCGATATGGCTACACCTTC.

The chain couples TRBV4-1 to TRBJ1-1; 10 bases map to TRBD1. With 1 base clipped from V and 6 bases from J, the junction kept 11 bases outside the gene matches. Germline CDR1 is MGHRA and CDR2 is YSYEKL. CDR3 length: 17 residues. The CDR3 DNA sequence: TGCGCCAGCAGCCAAGGTCGTTTTGACAGGGGGCGATCTGAAGCTTTCTTT. Residues: CASSQGRFDRGRSEAFF.

This clone has more than one count but fewer than ten. The chain is built from TRBV19 and TRBJ2-1; D is perhaps TRBD2 (5 bases). V was pared by 4 bases and J by 0 bases, with 16 bases between. The CDR3 spans 17 residues. CDR1 is LNHDA and CDR2 is SQIVND in the germline V gene (reference sequence). In nucleotides, the CDR3 is TGTGCCAGTAGTACCCGTGGAGGCTGGAGCTCCTACAATGAGCAGTTCTTC. Translating gives CASSTRGGWSSYNEQFF. The full variable domain, with the rest looked up from reference TRBV19 and TRBJ2-1, is DGGITQSPKYLFRKEGQNVTLSCEQNLNHDAMYWYRQDPGQGLRLIYYSQIVNDFQKGDIAEGYSVSREKKESFPLTVTSAQKNPTAFYLCASSTRGGWSSYNEQFFGPGTRLTVL.

The chain recombines TRBV30 with TRBJ1-1; D is perhaps TRBD1 (6 bases). The CDR3 contains 12 residues. Per the germline V gene, CDR1 is GTSNPN and CDR2 is SVGIG (reference sequence). Trimming pared 1 base from V and 4 bases from J, leaving 7 bases between. In DNA, the CDR3 is TGTGCCTGGAGTGGGACAGCCACTGAAGCTTTCTTT. This sequence encodes CAWSGTATEAFF.

This clone was recorded once. The chain couples TRBV4-2 to TRBJ1-2; 7 bases align to TRBD1. V lost 0 bases and J lost 4; bases outside the gene matches: 11. The germline gives CDR1 LGHNA, CDR2 YNFKEQ. The CDR3 runs to 17 residues. The CDR3 DNA follows: TGTGCCAGCAGCCAAGACGACTCGGGACAGTTCCTCTATGGCTACACCTTC. Translation gives CASSQDDSGQFLYGYTF.

This CDR3 is CASSFVRASTEAFF. The CDR3 coding sequence is TGTGCCAGCAGTTTCGTTAGGGCGTCCACTGAAGCTTTCTTT. J is TRBJ1-1 and V is TRBV27; D uncertain. V lost 3 bases to trimming and J lost 4 bases, with 12 bases between them. This CDR3 spans 14 amino acids. Germline V gene lookup returns CDR1 MNHEY and CDR2 SMNVEV (reference sequence).

This clone appeared a single time. CDR3 nucleotides: TGCAGCATTATTGACCTAGGGGAGACCCAGTACTTC. It encodes CSIIDLGETQYF. The V gene is TRBV29-1, the J gene TRBJ2-5; D remains ambiguous. CDR1 and CDR2 from the germline V gene are SQVTM and ANQGSEA. The CDR3 spans 12 residues. V lost 8 bases to trimming and J lost 5 bases, with 15 bases between them.

The V gene is TRBV15, the J gene TRBJ2-3; tentative D call: TRBD1 (5 bases). There are 16 residues in the CDR3. Germline assignment: CDR1 LNHNV and CDR2 YYDKDF (reference sequence). Trimming removed 2 bases from V and 0 bases from J, with 12 bases in between. The CDR3 nucleotides are TGTGCCACCAGCAGAAGGCAGGGTCGGAGCACAGATACGCAGTATTTT. Protein sequence: CATSRRQGRSTDTQYF.

This clone was recorded once. The rearrangement uses TRBV9 and TRBJ2-2, with 10 nucleotides matching TRBD2. Germline CDR1 SGDLS, CDR2 YYNGEE. V was clipped by 3 bases and J by 7 bases; unmatched bases: 15. This CDR3 spans 18 amino acids. The CDR3 DNA follows: TGTGCCAGCAGCGCACAACTAGCGGGGACGAATGGCGGCGGGGAGCTGTTTTTT. This translates into CASSAQLAGTNGGGELFF.

This rearrangement joins TRBV6-4 to TRBJ2-1; TRBD1 agrees at 10 bases. The CDR3 loop spans 13 amino acids. Germline values: CDR1 MRHNA, CDR2 SNTAGT. V shed 6 bases and J 9 bases; nucleotides not matched to a gene: 5. Here the CDR3 reads CASSLTGGSEQFF. The CDR3 bases are TGTGCCAGCAGCCTGACAGGGGGCAGTGAGCAGTTCTTC.

This clone was found many times. The V and J genes are TRBV4-2 and TRBJ1-5; D is perhaps TRBD1 (5 bases). CDR1 and CDR2 from the germline V gene are LGHNA and YNFKEQ. V was shortened by 1 base and J by 5 bases, with 9 bases between the two germline ends. CDR3 size: 14 residues. CDR3 region: CASSQAQGDQPQHF. The CDR3 DNA is TGTGCCAGCAGCCAAGCCCAGGGAGATCAGCCCCAGCATTTT.

The rearrangement links TRBV2 to TRBJ2-5, with D uncertain. The CDR3 has 11 residues. Germline V gene sequence: CDR1 SNHLY, CDR2 FYNNEI. Trimming took 5 bases from V and 5 from J, leaving 6 bases between them. The CDR3 is CASSPLETQYF. CDR3 coding DNA: TGTGCCAGCAGTCCTTTGGAGACCCAGTACTTC.